Following are 19 T cell receptor beta chains from one sample sequenced in a study of blood T cell repertoires in COVID-19. TCRdb keeps only in-frame clones here, not all; method: immunoSEQ multiplex PCR. The sample comprises over 250,000 clones, about 88% of which are singletons, and about 12% rests with the top ten. Sequenced input: peripheral blood. These TCRs come from a woman aged 55 to 70 with acute or convalescent COVID-19.

The V call is TRBV19, the J call TRBJ2-5, with D perhaps TRBD1 (5 bases). Trimming took 5 bases from V and 2 from J, leaving 15 bases between them. CDR1 and CDR2 from the germline V gene are LNHDA and SQIVND (reference sequence). This CDR3 has 15 residues. CDR3 DNA sequence: TGTGCCAGTAGTCAACGGACGACAGAGCAAGAGACCCAGTACTTC. The encoded protein is CASSQRTTEQETQYF.

The chain joins TRBV27 to TRBJ1-2; 8 bases fit TRBD1. The CDR3 spans 14 residues. With V trimmed by 5 bases and J by 6 bases, 8 bases remained unmatched. Germline CDR1 is MNHEY and CDR2 is SMNVEV (reference sequence). The CDR3 nucleotides read TGTGCCAGCAGTGCCCGACAGGGGCTTAATGGCTACACCTTC. Protein product: CASSARQGLNGYTF.

The chain combines TRBV5-1 with TRBJ1-2; D possibly corresponds to TRBD1 (6 bases). The ends were cut back, 1 base at V and 0 bases at J, with 7 bases in the middle. Germline CDR1 and CDR2: SGHRS and YFSETQ. This CDR3 is 14 amino acids long. The CDR3 DNA reads TGCGCCAGCAGCTTGACAGGGACTAACTATGGCTACACCTTC. It encodes CASSLTGTNYGYTF.

This chain links TRBV5-1 with TRBJ1-1; D is perhaps TRBD1 (5 bases). CDR1 and CDR2 from the germline V gene are SGHRS and YFSETQ. CDR3 size: 15 residues. Trimming shortened V by 0 bases and J by 3 bases, and 12 bases separated the two germline ends. The CDR3 sequence: CASSLDARDYTEAFF. CDR3 DNA sequence: TGCGCCAGCAGCTTGGACGCCAGGGATTACACTGAAGCTTTCTTT.

The chain employs TRBV28 and TRBJ2-3, with TRBD1 as a possible D gene (5 bases). In germline, CDR1 is MDHEN, CDR2 SYDVKM. V was trimmed by 3 bases and J by 2 bases, leaving 9 bases between them. The CDR3 consists of 14 residues. Here the CDR3 DNA reads TGTGCCAGCAGTTTTTTCAGGGTCACAGATACGCAGTATTTT. Amino acid sequence: CASSFFRVTDTQYF.

For this clone: The same CDR3 is also encoded by other DNA sequences in this sample. The chain combines TRBV7-8 with TRBJ1-2, with 7 bases fitting TRBD1. Germline V lookup: CDR1 SGHVS, CDR2 FQNEAQ. With V trimmed by 1 base and J by 8 bases, 4 bases remained unmatched. The CDR3 runs to 13 residues. CDR3 sequence reads: CASSLGQGYGYTF. CDR3 nucleotide sequence: TGTGCCAGCAGCTTAGGACAGGGATACGGCTACACCTTC. Full variable domain (missing parts from reference TRBV7-8 and TRBJ1-2): GAGVSQSPRYKVAKRGQDVALRCDPISGHVSLFWYQQALGQGPEFLTYFQNEAQLDKSGLPSDRFFAERPEGSVSTLKIQRTQQEDSAVYLCASSLGQGYGYTFGSGTRLTVV.

The V gene is TRBV10-2, the J gene TRBJ2-7, with unresolved D. The CDR3 sequence is 11 residues long. From germline, CDR1 is WSHSY and CDR2 SAAADI. V was clipped by 6 bases and J by 2 bases, with 5 bases between them. As DNA, the CDR3 is TGCGCCAGCAGCGTAGCCTACGAGCAGTACTTC. It specifies CASSVAYEQYF.

Only one count was recorded for this clone. V gene TRBV7-2 combines with J gene TRBJ1-4, with 9 bases fitting TRBD1. The V segment lost 5 bases and the J segment 4 bases; nucleotides outside the gene matches: 11. This CDR3 is 17 amino acids long. Germline V gene sequence: CDR1 SGHTA, CDR2 FQGNSA. The CDR3 bases are TGTGCCAGCAGCGCCCGCGGGACAGGGATTAGTAATGAAAAACTGTTTTTT. Its protein product is CASSARGTGISNEKLFF. The full variable domain, with the rest looked up from reference TRBV7-2 and TRBJ1-4, is GAGVSQSPSNKVTEKGKDVELRCDPISGHTALYWYRQSLGQGLEFLIYFQGNSAPDKSGLPSDRFSAERTGGSVSTLTIQRTQQEDSAVYLCASSARGTGISNEKLFFGSGTQLSVL.

V usage is TRBV15 and J usage is TRBJ1-4, with TRBD1 as a possible D gene (6 bases). The germline V gene encodes CDR1 LNHNV and CDR2 YYDKDF (reference sequence). The germline V and J ends were trimmed by 3 bases and 6 bases, with 14 bases remaining between them. The CDR3 totals 15 residues. CDR3 nucleotides: TGTGCCACCAGCAGCTTACAGGGTAGGGATGAAAAACTGTTTTTT. Translation: CATSSLQGRDEKLFF. Combining the CDR3 with reference TRBV15 and TRBJ1-4 gives the whole variable domain DAMVIQNPRYQVTQFGKPVTLSCSQTLNHNVMYWYQQKSSQAPKLLFHYYDKDFNNEADTPDNFQSRRPNTSFCFLDIRSPGLGDTAMYLCATSSLQGRDEKLFFGSGTQLSVL.

The chain has TRBV4-3 and TRBJ1-2; the match to TRBD1 covers 8 bases. J gave up 0 bases and V 1 base, and 1 base lay outside the gene matches. CDR3 length: 15 amino acids. Germline CDR1 and CDR2: LGHNA and YSLEER. The DNA for the CDR3 is TGCGCCAGCAGCCAAGCGGGACAGGCTAACTATGGCTACACCTTC. It is translated as CASSQAGQANYGYTF.

This chain connects TRBV6-5 to TRBJ2-7, with D maybe TRBD1 (5 bases). Trimming took off 3 bases at V and 7 bases at J, with 19 bases between the two ends. The CDR3 is 15 residues long. Looked up from germline, CDR1 is MNHEY and CDR2 is SVGAGI. The CDR3 reads CASSYGAGIPPEQYF. The CDR3 DNA sequence: TGTGCCAGCAGTTATGGGGCAGGGATTCCCCCGGAGCAGTACTTC.

The chain has TRBV29-1 and TRBJ2-5; no clear D. The germline V gene has CDR1 SQVTM and CDR2 ANQGSEA. V shed 7 bases and J shed 4 bases, with 7 bases lying between them. The CDR3 loop spans 10 amino acids. The CDR3 DNA reads TGCAGCGCATCCCTAGAGACCCAGTACTTC. Translated: CSASLETQYF.

This chain connects TRBV29-1 to TRBJ1-1; 9 bases line up with TRBD1. CDR1 and CDR2 (germline): SQVTM, ANQGSEA. The CDR3 length is 14 residues. J lost 4 bases, V lost 6 bases, and 9 bases had no gene match. For the CDR3, the DNA is TGCAGCGTAGCTACCGCGACAGGGGGCACTGAAGCTTTCTTT. It codes for CSVATATGGTEAFF.

The gene calls are TRBV27 and TRBJ2-7; D is perhaps TRBD1 (5 bases). This CDR3 has 14 amino acids. The V gene lost 6 bases and the J gene lost 2 bases, with 14 bases spanning the gap. Germline-derived CDR1 and CDR2 are MNHEY and SMNVEV (reference sequence). CDR3 in DNA: TGTGCCAGCAGGATGGGGCAGACCCCCTACGAGCAGTACTTC. Amino acid sequence: CASRMGQTPYEQYF.

The rearrangement uses TRBV5-4 and TRBJ2-7; weak D call: TRBD1 (6 bases). The CDR3 loop spans 12 amino acids. Trimming removed 9 bases at V and 2 bases at J, with 12 bases between. From germline, CDR1 is SGHNT and CDR2 YYREEE (reference sequence). Here the CDR3 DNA reads TGTGCCATATCGGACAGAACCTACGAGCAGTACTTC. This gives the protein CAISDRTYEQYF.

V and J are TRBV27 and TRBJ1-5, with a possible D match to TRBD1 (6 bases). Germline-derived CDR1 and CDR2 are MNHEY and SMNVEV (reference sequence). Trimming took off 1 base at V and 6 bases at J, with 10 bases between the two ends. This CDR3 has 14 residues. Here the CDR3 DNA reads TGTGCCAGCAGTTTATTACAGGGAGCTCAGCCCCAGCATTTT. This translates into CASSLLQGAQPQHF.

Written as DNA, the CDR3 is TGTGCCAGCAGCGTAGGCCCGGAGGACTCTTATGGCTACACCTTC. Residues: CASSVGPEDSYGYTF. The rearrangement joins TRBV9 to TRBJ1-2; D remains unclear. From germline, CDR1 is SGDLS and CDR2 YYNGEE. V was shortened by 0 bases and J by 5 bases, with 14 bases between the two germline ends. CDR3 length equals 15 residues.

The V gene is TRBV6-6, the J gene TRBJ2-7; the match to TRBD1 covers 7 bases. V lost 7 bases to trimming and J lost 0 bases; unmatched junction nucleotides: 9. The CDR3 is 15 residues long. The germline V gene has CDR1 MNHNY and CDR2 SVGAGI (reference sequence). The CDR3 spells CASNPTGPSSYEQYF. CDR3 DNA: TGTGCCAGCAACCCGACAGGGCCTAGCTCCTACGAGCAGTACTTC.

The chain links TRBV7-8 to TRBJ1-2, with a tentative D call TRBD1 (6 bases). This CDR3 contains 12 residues. The germline V gene encodes CDR1 SGHVS and CDR2 FQNEAQ. The V end was cut by 5 bases, the J end by 7 bases, with 11 bases between. The CDR3 is CASSPDSFGYTF. The CDR3 DNA is TGTGCCAGCAGCCCGGACAGCTTTGGCTACACCTTC.